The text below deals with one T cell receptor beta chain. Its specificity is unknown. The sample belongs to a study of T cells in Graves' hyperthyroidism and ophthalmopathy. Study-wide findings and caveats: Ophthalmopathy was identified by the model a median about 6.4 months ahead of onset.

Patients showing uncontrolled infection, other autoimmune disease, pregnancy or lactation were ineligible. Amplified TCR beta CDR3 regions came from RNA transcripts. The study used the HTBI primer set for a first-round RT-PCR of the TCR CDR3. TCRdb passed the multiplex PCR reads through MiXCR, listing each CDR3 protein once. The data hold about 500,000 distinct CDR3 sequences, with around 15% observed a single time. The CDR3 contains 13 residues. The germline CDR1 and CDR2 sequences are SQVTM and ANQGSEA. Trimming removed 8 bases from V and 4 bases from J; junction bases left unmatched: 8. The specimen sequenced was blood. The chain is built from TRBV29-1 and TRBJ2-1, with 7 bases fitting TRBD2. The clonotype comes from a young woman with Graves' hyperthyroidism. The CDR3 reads CSPVGGSYNEQFF. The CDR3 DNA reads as TGCAGCCCCGTCGGCGGGAGTTACAATGAGCAGTTCTTC.